The rows below give T cell receptor beta chains drawn from one sample of a study of T cell repertoires in cytomegalovirus infection. The antigens of these receptors remain unknown. TCRdb analysed the reads with MiXCR anew, one entry per CDR3 protein. In the table there are 300,000 to 400,000 distinct CDR3 sequences, about 27% of which are singletons. The material sequenced was cultured PBMCs, taken from culture after CMV antigen stimulation. The receptors were gathered from a human donor in good health (CMV status not recorded). Some clones in this sample may be carry-over from other donors' samples. CDR3s include the opening cysteine and the closing phenylalanine or tryptophan. A D gene is named only where the DNA matches it firmly. Clone size is shown for a subset of rows, as once, few, many or a class of expanded clone.

clone size: NA
J gene: TRBJ1-1
D gene: NA
V gene: TRBV6-1
CDR3 protein: CASSTFPNTEAFF
CDR3 DNA: TGTGCCAGCAGTACTTTCCCGAACACTGAAGCTTTCTTT

clone size: NA
J gene: TRBJ2-7
D gene: NA
V gene: TRBV6-1
CDR3 protein: CASSEAWAANSYEQYF
CDR3 DNA: TGTGCCAGCAGTGAAGCGTGGGCGGCGAACTCCTACGAGCAGTACTTC

clone size: many
J gene: TRBJ2-1
D gene: NA
V gene: TRBV7-7
CDR3 protein: CASSLNPTGEHEQFF
CDR3 DNA: TGTGCTAGCAGCTTAAACCCAACGGGAGAACATGAGCAGTTCTTC

clone size: NA
J gene: TRBJ2-3
D gene: TRBD1
V gene: TRBV10-2
CDR3 protein: CASSESMSGGAEDTQYF
CDR3 DNA: TGCGCCAGCAGTGAGTCGATGTCAGGGGGCGCGGAAGATACGCAGTATTTT

clone size: few
J gene: TRBJ1-2
D gene: NA
V gene: TRBV2
CDR3 protein: CASSEAGRAAYDGYTF
CDR3 DNA: TGTGCCAGCAGTGAAGCGGGAAGAGCTGCCTACGATGGCTACACCTTC

clone size: few
J gene: TRBJ1-1
D gene: TRBD1
V gene: TRBV11-3
CDR3 protein: CASSPGTGVGAFF
CDR3 DNA: TGTGCCAGCAGCCCTGGGACAGGGGTAGGTGCTTTCTTT

clone size: NA
J gene: TRBJ2-1
D gene: TRBD2
V gene: TRBV20-1
CDR3 protein: CSATRSGNPFNEQFF
CDR3 DNA: TGCAGTGCTACCCGTAGCGGGAACCCGTTTAATGAGCAGTTCTTC

clone size: NA
J gene: TRBJ2-5
D gene: NA
V gene: TRBV7-9
CDR3 protein: CASSQGVMMETQYF
CDR3 DNA: TGTGCCAGCAGCCAAGGGGTGATGATGGAGACCCAGTACTTC

clone size: few
J gene: TRBJ2-1
D gene: TRBD2
V gene: TRBV6-5
CDR3 protein: CASTLSFSSGGYNEQFF
CDR3 DNA: TGTGCCAGCACCCTAAGTTTTTCGTCGGGGGGCTACAATGAGCAGTTCTTC

clone size: few
J gene: TRBJ2-2
D gene: TRBD2
V gene: TRBV30
CDR3 protein: CACPLSGRYTGELFF
CDR3 DNA: TGTGCCTGTCCCCTTAGCGGGAGGTACACCGGGGAGCTGTTTTTT